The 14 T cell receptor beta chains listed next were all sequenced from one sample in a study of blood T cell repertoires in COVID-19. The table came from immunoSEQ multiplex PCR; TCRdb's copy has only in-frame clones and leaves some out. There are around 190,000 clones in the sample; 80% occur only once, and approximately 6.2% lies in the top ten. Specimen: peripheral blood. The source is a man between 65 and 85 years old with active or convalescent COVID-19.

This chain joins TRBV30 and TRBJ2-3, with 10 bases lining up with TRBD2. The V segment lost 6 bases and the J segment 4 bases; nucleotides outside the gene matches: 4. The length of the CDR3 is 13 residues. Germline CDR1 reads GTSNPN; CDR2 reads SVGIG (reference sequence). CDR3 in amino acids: CACEAGGSDTQYF. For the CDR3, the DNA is TGTGCCTGCGAAGCGGGAGGGTCAGATACGCAGTATTTT. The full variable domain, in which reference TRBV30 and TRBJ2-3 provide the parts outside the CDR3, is SQTIHQWPATLVQPVGSPLSLECTVEGTSNPNLYWYRQAAGRGLQLLFYSVGIGQISSEVPQNLSASRPQDRQFILSSKKLLLSDSGFYLCACEAGGSDTQYFGPGTRLTVL.

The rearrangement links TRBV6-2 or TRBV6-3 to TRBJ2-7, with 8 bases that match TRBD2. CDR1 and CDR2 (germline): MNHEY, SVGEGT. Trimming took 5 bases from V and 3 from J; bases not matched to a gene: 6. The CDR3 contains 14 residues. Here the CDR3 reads CASSPGGSLYEQYF. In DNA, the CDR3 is TGTGCCAGCAGTCCGGGGGGGAGCCTCTACGAGCAGTACTTC.

DNA of the CDR3: TGTGCCAGCTTGAGAAGTTCTGGAAACACCATATATTTT. Translating it yields CASLRSSGNTIYF. The V call is TRBV18, the J call TRBJ1-3; no reliable D call. V lost 7 bases and J lost 1, with 8 bases in between. Germline CDR1 reads KGHSH; CDR2 reads LQKENI. The CDR3 is made up of 13 amino acids.

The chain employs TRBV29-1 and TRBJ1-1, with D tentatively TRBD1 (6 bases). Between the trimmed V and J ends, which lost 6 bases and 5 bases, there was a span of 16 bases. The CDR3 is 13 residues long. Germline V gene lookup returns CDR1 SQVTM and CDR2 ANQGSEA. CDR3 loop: CSVETGMGTEAFF. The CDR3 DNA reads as TGCAGCGTGGAAACAGGGATGGGGACTGAAGCTTTCTTT.

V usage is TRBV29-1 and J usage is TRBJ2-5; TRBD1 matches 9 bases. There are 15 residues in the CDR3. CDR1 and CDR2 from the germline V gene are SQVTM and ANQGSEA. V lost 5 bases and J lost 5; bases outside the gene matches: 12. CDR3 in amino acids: CSVSGTGGYTETQYF. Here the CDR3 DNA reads TGCAGCGTTTCCGGAACAGGGGGCTACACGGAGACCCAGTACTTC.

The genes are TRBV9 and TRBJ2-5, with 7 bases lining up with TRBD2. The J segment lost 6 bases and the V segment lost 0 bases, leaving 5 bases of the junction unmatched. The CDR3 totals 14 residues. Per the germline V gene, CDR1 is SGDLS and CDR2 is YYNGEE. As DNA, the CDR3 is TGTGCCAGCAGCGTAGCCCCGGGGGGTCAGACCCAGTACTTC. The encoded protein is CASSVAPGGQTQYF.

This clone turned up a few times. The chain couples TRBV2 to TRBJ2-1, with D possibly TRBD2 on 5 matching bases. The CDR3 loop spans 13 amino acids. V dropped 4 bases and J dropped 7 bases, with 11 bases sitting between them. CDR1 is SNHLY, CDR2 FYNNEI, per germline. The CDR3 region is CASSVVRENEQFF. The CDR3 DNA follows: TGTGCCAGCAGTGTTGTCCGGGAAAATGAGCAGTTCTTC. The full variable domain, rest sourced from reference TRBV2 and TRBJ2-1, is EPEVTQTPSHQVTQMGQEVILRCVPISNHLYFYWYRQILGQKVEFLVSFYNNEISEKSEIFDDQFSVERPDGSNFTLKIRSTKLEDSAMYFCASSVVRENEQFFGPGTRLTVL.

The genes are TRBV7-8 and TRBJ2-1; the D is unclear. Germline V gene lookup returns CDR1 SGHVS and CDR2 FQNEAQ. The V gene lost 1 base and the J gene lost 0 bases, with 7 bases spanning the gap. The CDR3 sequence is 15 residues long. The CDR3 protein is CASSLGPHSYNEQFF. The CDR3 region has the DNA TGTGCCAGCAGCTTAGGGCCGCACTCCTACAATGAGCAGTTCTTC.

CDR3 nucleotide sequence: TGCGCCAGCAGCTCCGACGGGGAGAGGAACAATGAGCAGTTCTTC. It yields the protein CASSSDGERNNEQFF. The J gene is TRBJ2-1, the V gene TRBV5-1, with D maybe TRBD2 (5 bases). The germline V and J ends were trimmed by 3 bases and 5 bases, with 15 bases remaining between them. Per the germline V gene, CDR1 is SGHRS and CDR2 is YFSETQ. The CDR3 loop spans 15 amino acids.

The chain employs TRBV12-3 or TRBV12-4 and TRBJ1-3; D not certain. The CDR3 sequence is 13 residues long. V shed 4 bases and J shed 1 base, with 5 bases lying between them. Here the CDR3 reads CASSSGSGNTIYF. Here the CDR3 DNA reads TGTGCCAGCAGTTCCGGGTCTGGAAACACCATATATTTT.

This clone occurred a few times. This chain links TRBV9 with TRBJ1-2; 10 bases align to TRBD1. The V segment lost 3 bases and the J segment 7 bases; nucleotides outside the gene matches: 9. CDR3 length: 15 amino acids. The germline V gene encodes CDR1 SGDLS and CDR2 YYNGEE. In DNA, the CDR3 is TGTGCCAGCAGCGAGGGGGGACAGGGGAAAGTTGGCTACACCTTC. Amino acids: CASSEGGQGKVGYTF.

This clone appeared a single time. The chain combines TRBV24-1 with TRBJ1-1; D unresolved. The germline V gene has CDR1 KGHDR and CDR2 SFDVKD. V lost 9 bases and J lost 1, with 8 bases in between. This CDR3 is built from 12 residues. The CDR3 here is CATYAENTEAFF. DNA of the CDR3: TGTGCCACCTACGCAGAGAACACTGAAGCTTTCTTT.

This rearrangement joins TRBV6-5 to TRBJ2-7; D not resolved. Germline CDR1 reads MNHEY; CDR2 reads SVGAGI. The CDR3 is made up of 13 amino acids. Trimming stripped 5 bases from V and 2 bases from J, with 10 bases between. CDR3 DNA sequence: TGTGCCAGCAGTACTTGGGCGCCCTACGAGCAGTACTTC. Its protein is CASSTWAPYEQYF.

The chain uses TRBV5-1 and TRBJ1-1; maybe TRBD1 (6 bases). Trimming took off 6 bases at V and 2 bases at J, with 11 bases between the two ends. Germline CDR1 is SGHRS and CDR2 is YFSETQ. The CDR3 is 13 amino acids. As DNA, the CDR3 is TGCGCCAGCATGGGACACCTTAACACTGAAGCTTTCTTT. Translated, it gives CASMGHLNTEAFF.